This entry describes one T cell receptor (beta chain). The sample is drawn from a study of blood T cell repertoires in COVID-19. On the study more broadly: From the United States, Italy and Spain came samples of acute and convalescent COVID-19. In each case, the material was cDNA or gDNA derived from T cells, B-cell-depleted T cells, or PBMCs.

As handled by the study authors: Counts of nucleated cells, estimated from reference gene primer amplification, were obtained. This table comes from immunoSEQ multiplex PCR, and its TCRdb copy is limited to in-frame clones, with some not included. The D gene and trimming were derived from the DNA, and the V and J assignments and clone size from that table. The sample has 120,000 to 150,000 clones; around nine tenths are singletons. There are 14 residues in the CDR3. J gave up 5 bases and V 4 bases, and 8 bases lay outside the gene matches. Germline V lookup: CDR1 SGDLS, CDR2 YYNGEE. The rearrangement joins TRBV9 to TRBJ2-7, with 8 positions matching TRBD2. Specimen: peripheral blood. This clonotype was sampled from a human donor in a cohort sampled during active COVID-19. DNA of the CDR3: TGTGCCAGCAGCCCCCGGGGTAGCGGGGACGAGCAGTACTTC. Its protein is CASSPRGSGDEQYF.